Below, 15 T cell receptor beta chains from the same sample are listed, as sequenced in a study of blood T cell repertoires in COVID-19. The table came from immunoSEQ multiplex PCR; TCRdb's copy has only in-frame clones and leaves some out. This table holds around 71,000 clones, approximately 80% found once. Sequenced material: peripheral blood. Receptor source: a man aged 70 or older with acute or convalescent COVID-19.

The J gene is TRBJ2-1, the V gene TRBV7-9; no firm D call. The CDR3 totals 13 residues. Germline assignment: CDR1 SEHNR and CDR2 FQNEAQ (reference sequence). Trimming removed 1 base from V and 4 bases from J, with 5 bases in between. The CDR3, as DNA: TGTGCCAGCAGCTTAGGGGCTTACAATGAGCAGTTCTTC. Its translation is CASSLGAYNEQFF.

J is TRBJ2-3 and V is TRBV11-2; D gene ambiguous. The CDR3 spans 12 residues. The germline V gene encodes CDR1 SGHAT and CDR2 FQNNGV. V lost 4 bases to trimming and J lost 5 bases, with 7 bases between them. As DNA, the CDR3 is TGTGCCAGCAGCTCACAGCAAGATACGCAGTATTTT. It codes for CASSSQQDTQYF.

The chain carries TRBV10-3 and TRBJ2-5; 10 bases map to TRBD2. V shed 6 bases, J shed 4 bases, and the junction held 5 bases outside the gene matches. CDR1 is ENHRY, CDR2 SYGVKD, per germline. The CDR3 extends over 14 amino acids. The CDR3: CAISLAGAGETQYF. In DNA, the CDR3 is TGTGCCATCAGCCTAGCGGGAGCGGGAGAGACCCAGTACTTC.

The chain uses TRBV18 and TRBJ1-1; 7 positions agree with TRBD1. The V gene end was trimmed by 4 bases and the J gene end by 3 bases; junction bases not matched to a gene: 2. Germline-derived CDR1 and CDR2 are KGHSH and LQKENI. The CDR3 consists of 13 residues. CDR3 in DNA: TGTGCCAGCTCACGGGGACAGTACACTGAAGCTTTCTTT. Its protein is CASSRGQYTEAFF.

The chain recombines TRBV5-4 with TRBJ2-3, with 9 bases matching TRBD2. V lost 2 bases and J lost 3; bases outside the gene matches: 13. The CDR3 length is 18 residues. Looked up from germline, CDR1 is SGHNT and CDR2 is YYREEE (reference sequence). The CDR3 nucleotides are TGTGCCAGCAGCTTCCGGGCGGGAGGGCCGTTTGGTACAGATACGCAGTATTTT. Protein product: CASSFRAGGPFGTDTQYF.

This chain connects TRBV15 to TRBJ2-2, with a tentative D call TRBD1 (5 bases). The length of the CDR3 is 16 residues. V lost 7 bases and J 6 bases, leaving 21 bases between the germline ends. The V gene's germline CDR1 is LNHNV and CDR2 YYDKDF (reference sequence). Here the CDR3 reads CATKELQAINAGELFF. The CDR3 DNA reads as TGTGCCACCAAGGAACTACAGGCCATCAACGCCGGGGAGCTGTTTTTT.

The chain joins TRBV28 to TRBJ2-3, with D tentatively TRBD2 (5 bases). V was cut by 3 bases and J by 5 bases, with 15 bases left in between. The CDR3 length is 15 residues. Germline CDR1 reads MDHEN; CDR2 reads SYDVKM. In nucleotides, the CDR3 is TGTGCCAGCAGTTTCCCGAGGGCAGGCGAAGATACGCAGTATTTT. Its protein is CASSFPRAGEDTQYF.

V is TRBV7-7 and J is TRBJ2-7; the match to TRBD1 covers 7 bases. Germline trimming cut 1 base from V and 2 bases from J; bases unmatched to any gene: 5. The CDR3 covers 15 residues. Germline lookup yields CDR1 SSHAT and CDR2 FNYEAQ (reference sequence). CDR3 coding DNA: TGTGCCAGCAGCTTAGGAACCGGGACAGCCTACGAGCAGTACTTC. Translated: CASSLGTGTAYEQYF.

The chain is built from TRBV2 and TRBJ2-3; a weak D match, TRBD2 (6 bases). The CDR3 loop spans 15 amino acids. CDR1 and CDR2 (germline): SNHLY, FYNNEI. V lost 5 bases, J lost 0 bases, and 12 bases lay in between. CDR3 protein: CASSMLASSTDTQYF. CDR3 DNA: TGTGCCAGCAGTATGCTAGCGTCTAGCACAGATACGCAGTATTTT.

The chain links TRBV29-1 to TRBJ2-3, with 12 bases that match TRBD2. V lost 4 bases, J lost 3 bases, and 8 bases stayed unmatched. The CDR3 loop spans 16 amino acids. Germline CDR1 is SQVTM and CDR2 is ANQGSEA. DNA of the CDR3: TGCAGCGTTGCTGGACTAGCGGGATCGGGTACAGATACGCAGTATTTT. Translation gives CSVAGLAGSGTDTQYF.

As DNA, the CDR3 is TGTGCCAGCAGCTTAAAGCAGGGGGACGAGCAGTACTTC. Translation: CASSLKQGDEQYF. V is TRBV7-3 and J is TRBJ2-7, with TRBD1 identical over 7 bases. Germline lookup yields CDR1 SGHTA and CDR2 FQGTGA. The CDR3 totals 13 residues. V shed 1 base and J 5 bases; nucleotides not matched to a gene: 2. Combining the CDR3 with reference TRBV7-3 and TRBJ2-7 gives the whole variable domain GAGVSQTPSNKVTEKGKYVELRCDPISGHTALYWYRQSLGQGPEFLIYFQGTGAADDSGLPNDRFFAVRPEGSVSTLKIQRTERGDSAVYLCASSLKQGDEQYFGPGTRLTVT.

J is TRBJ2-7 and V is TRBV28; perhaps TRBD1 as D (8 bases). The germline V gene has CDR1 MDHEN and CDR2 SYDVKM. CDR3 length: 12 amino acids. Trimming removed 4 bases at V and 7 bases at J, with 11 bases between. The CDR3 loop is CASSYRGGEQYF. CDR3 DNA: TGTGCCAGCAGTTACAGGGGGGGAGAGCAGTACTTC. Full variable domain (missing parts from reference TRBV28 and TRBJ2-7): DVKVTQSSRYLVKRTGEKVFLECVQDMDHENMFWYRQDPGLGLRLIYFSYDVKMKEKGDIPEGYSVSREKKERFSLILESASTNQTSMYLCASSYRGGEQYFGPGTRLTVT.

This clone was seen a few times. The rearrangement joins TRBV19 to TRBJ2-1; 10 bases match TRBD2. This CDR3 has 15 amino acids. With 4 bases clipped from V and 8 bases from J, the junction kept 8 bases outside the gene matches. Germline V gene sequence: CDR1 LNHDA, CDR2 SQIVND (reference sequence). This chain's CDR3 is CASSTKREGRDEQFF. CDR3 nucleotide sequence: TGTGCCAGTAGTACCAAGCGGGAGGGCCGAGATGAGCAGTTCTTC.

V is TRBV18 and J is TRBJ2-1; 9 bases are a match to TRBD1. CDR1 and CDR2 from the germline V gene are KGHSH and LQKENI. J gave up 9 bases and V 1 base, and 1 base lay outside the gene matches. The CDR3 length is 13 residues. This CDR3 is CASSPQDRGEQFF. The CDR3 DNA is TGTGCCAGCTCACCACAGGACAGGGGTGAGCAGTTCTTC.

V is TRBV5-4 and J is TRBJ2-1, with 10 bases aligning to TRBD2. V lost 2 bases to trimming and J lost 6 bases; unmatched junction nucleotides: 5. The CDR3 has 15 amino acids. Germline assignment: CDR1 SGHNT and CDR2 YYREEE (reference sequence). The CDR3 region has the DNA TGTGCCAGCAGCTTTGGGCTAGCGGGAGCCAATGAGCAGTTCTTC. Protein: CASSFGLAGANEQFF. The whole variable domain, filled in from reference TRBV5-4 and TRBJ2-1, reads ETGVTQSPTHLIKTRGQQVTLRCSSQSGHNTVSWYQQALGQGPQFIFQYYREEENGRGNFPPRFSGLQFPNYSSELNVNALELDDSALYLCASSFGLAGANEQFFGPGTRLTVL.